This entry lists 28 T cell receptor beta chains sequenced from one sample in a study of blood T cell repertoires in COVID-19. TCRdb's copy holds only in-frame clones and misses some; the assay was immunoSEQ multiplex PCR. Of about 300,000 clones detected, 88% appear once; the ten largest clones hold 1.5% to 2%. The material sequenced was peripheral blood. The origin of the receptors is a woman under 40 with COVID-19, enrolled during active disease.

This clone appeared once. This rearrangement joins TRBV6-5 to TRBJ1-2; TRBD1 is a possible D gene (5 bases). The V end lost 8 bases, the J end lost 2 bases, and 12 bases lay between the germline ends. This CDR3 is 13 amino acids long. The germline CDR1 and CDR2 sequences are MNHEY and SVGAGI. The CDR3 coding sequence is TGTGCCAGCCACCAGGGACTAAACTATGGCTACACCTTC. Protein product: CASHQGLNYGYTF.

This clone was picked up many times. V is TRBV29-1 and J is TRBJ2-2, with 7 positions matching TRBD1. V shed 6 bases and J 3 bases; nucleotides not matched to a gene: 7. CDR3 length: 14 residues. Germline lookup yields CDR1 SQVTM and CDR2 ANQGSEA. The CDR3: CSVSRTGDTGELFF. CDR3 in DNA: TGCAGCGTATCCCGGACAGGTGACACCGGGGAGCTGTTTTTT.

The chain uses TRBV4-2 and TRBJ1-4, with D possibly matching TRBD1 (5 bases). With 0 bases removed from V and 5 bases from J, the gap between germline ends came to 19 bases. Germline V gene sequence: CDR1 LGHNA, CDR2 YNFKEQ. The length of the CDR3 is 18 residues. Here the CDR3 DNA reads TGTGCCAGCAGCCAAGATCTGGTACGGGCAGGGTTAAATGAAAAACTGTTTTTT. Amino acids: CASSQDLVRAGLNEKLFF.

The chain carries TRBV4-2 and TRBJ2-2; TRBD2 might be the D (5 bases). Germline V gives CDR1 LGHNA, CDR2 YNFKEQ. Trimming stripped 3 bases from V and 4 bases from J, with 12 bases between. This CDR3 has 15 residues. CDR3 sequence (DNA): TGTGCCAGCAGCCAGCTAGCCACGAGCACCGGGGAGCTGTTTTTT. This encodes CASSQLATSTGELFF.

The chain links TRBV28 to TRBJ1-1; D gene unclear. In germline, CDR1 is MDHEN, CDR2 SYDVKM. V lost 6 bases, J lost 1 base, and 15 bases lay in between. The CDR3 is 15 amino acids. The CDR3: CASSSNSYWNTEAFF. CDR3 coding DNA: TGTGCCAGCAGCTCTAACTCTTACTGGAACACTGAAGCTTTCTTT.

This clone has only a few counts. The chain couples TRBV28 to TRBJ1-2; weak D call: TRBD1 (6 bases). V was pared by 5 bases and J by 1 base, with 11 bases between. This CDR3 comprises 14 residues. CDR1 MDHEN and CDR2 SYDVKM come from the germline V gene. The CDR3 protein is CASSLGQSNYGYTF. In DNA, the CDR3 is TGTGCCAGCAGTCTCGGACAGAGTAACTATGGCTACACCTTC.

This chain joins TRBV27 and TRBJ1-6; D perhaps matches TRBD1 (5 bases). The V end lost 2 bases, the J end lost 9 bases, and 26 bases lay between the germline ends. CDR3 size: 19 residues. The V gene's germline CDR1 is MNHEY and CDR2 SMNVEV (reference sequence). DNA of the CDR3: TGTGCCAGCAGTTTACATAAAAATCTAAGGGGTGATGTTTCTTCACCCCTCCACTTT. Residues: CASSLHKNLRGDVSSPLHF.

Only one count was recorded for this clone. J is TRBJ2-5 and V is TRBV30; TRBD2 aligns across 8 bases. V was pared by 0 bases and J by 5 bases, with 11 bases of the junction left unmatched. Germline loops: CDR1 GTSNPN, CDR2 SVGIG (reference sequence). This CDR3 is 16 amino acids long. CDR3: CAWSVWGWTSRETQYF. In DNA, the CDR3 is TGTGCCTGGAGTGTTTGGGGGTGGACTAGCCGGGAGACCCAGTACTTC.

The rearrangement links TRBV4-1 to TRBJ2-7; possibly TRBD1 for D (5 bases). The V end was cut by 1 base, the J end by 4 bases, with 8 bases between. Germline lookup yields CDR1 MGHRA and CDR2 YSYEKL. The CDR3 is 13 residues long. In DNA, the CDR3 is TGCGCCAGCAGCCAAGCCCAGGGTTACGAGCAGTACGTC. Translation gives CASSQAQGYEQYV.

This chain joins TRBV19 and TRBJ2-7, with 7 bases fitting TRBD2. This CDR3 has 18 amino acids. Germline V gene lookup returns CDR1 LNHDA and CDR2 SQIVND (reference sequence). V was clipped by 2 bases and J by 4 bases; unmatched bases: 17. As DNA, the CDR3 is TGTGCCAGTAGTATACGAGCGGGACGCCACGACGACGATTACGAGCAGTACGTC. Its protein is CASSIRAGRHDDDYEQYV.

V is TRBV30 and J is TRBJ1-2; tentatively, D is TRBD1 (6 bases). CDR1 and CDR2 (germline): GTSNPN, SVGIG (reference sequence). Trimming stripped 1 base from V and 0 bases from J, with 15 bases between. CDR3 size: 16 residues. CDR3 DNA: TGTGCCTGGAGTGCCCGCCGGGACACCGCTAACTATGGCTACACCTTC. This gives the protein CAWSARRDTANYGYTF.

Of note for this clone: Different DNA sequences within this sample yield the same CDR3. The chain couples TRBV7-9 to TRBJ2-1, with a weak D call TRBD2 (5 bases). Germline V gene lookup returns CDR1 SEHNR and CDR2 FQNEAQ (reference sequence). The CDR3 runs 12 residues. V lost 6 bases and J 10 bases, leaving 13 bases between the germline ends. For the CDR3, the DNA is TGTGCCAGCAGTTCCGGGGTTGGCGAGCAGTTCTTC. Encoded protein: CASSSGVGEQFF.

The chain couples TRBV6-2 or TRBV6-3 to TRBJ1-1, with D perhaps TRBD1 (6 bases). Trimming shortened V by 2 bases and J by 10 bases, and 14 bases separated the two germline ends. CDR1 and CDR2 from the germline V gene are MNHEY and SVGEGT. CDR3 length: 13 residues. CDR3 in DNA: TGTGCCAGCAGTTACAACCCACAGGGTTCAGCTTTCTTT. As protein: CASSYNPQGSAFF.

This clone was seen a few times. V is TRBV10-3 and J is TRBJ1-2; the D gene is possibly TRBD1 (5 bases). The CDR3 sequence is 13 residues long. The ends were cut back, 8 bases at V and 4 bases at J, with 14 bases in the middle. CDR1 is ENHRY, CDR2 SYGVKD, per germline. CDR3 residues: CAISEQEFYGYTF. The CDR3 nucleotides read TGTGCCATCTCGGAACAGGAATTCTATGGCTACACCTTC.

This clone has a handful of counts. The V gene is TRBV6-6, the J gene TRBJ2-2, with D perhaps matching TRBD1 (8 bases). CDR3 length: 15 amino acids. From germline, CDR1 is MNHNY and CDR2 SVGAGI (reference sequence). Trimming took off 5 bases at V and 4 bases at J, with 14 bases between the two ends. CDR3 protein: CASSTQGEGTGELFF. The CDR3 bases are TGTGCCAGCAGTACACAGGGGGAGGGCACCGGGGAGCTGTTTTTT.

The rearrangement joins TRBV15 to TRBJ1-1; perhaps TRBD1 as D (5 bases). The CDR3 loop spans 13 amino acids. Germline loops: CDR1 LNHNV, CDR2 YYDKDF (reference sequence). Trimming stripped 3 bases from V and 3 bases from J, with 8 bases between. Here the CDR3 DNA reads TGTGCCACCAGCAGGGACACCCACACTGAAGCTTTCTTT. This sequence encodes CATSRDTHTEAFF.

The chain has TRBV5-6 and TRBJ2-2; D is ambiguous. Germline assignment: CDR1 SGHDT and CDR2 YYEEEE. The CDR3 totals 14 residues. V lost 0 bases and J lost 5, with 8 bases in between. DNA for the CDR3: TGTGCCAGCAGCTTGGTGCCGACAACCGGGGAGCTGTTTTTT. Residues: CASSLVPTTGELFF.

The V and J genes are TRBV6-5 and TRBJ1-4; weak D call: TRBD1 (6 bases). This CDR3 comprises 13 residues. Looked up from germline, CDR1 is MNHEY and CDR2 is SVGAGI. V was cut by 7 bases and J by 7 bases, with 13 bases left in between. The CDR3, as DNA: TGTGCCAGCAAAGGGACATCCCTTGAAAAACTGTTTTTT. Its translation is CASKGTSLEKLFF.

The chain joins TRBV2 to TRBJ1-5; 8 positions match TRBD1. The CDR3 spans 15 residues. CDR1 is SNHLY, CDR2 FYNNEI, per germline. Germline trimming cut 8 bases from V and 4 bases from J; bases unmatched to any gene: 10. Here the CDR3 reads CASQDRALGNQPQHF. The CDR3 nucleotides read TGTGCCAGCCAGGACAGGGCTTTAGGTAATCAGCCCCAGCATTTT.

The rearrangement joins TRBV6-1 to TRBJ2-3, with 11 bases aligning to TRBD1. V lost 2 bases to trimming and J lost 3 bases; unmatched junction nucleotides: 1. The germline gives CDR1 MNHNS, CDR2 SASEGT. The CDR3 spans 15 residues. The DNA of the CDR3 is TGTGCCAGCAGTGAAAGGGACAGGGGGACAGATACGCAGTATTTT. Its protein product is CASSERDRGTDTQYF.

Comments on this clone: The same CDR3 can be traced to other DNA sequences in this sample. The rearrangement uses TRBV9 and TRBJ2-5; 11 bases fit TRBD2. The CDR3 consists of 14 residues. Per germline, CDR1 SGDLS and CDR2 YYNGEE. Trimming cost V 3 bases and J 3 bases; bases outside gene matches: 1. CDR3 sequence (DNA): TGTGCCAGCAGCGCGGGACTAGCGGAAGAGACCCAGTACTTC. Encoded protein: CASSAGLAEETQYF.

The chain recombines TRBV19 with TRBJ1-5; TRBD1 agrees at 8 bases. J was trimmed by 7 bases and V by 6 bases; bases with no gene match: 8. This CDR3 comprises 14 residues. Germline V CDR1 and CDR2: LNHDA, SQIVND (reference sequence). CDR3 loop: CASSRQGSGQPQHF. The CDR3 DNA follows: TGTGCCAGTAGCCGACAGGGGTCAGGCCAGCCCCAGCATTTT.

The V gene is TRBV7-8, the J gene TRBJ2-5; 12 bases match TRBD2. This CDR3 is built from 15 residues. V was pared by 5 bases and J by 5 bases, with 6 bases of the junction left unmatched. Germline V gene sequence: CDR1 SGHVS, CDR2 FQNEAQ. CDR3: CASSPPSGGAETQYF. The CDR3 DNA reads TGTGCCAGCAGCCCTCCTAGCGGGGGGGCTGAGACCCAGTACTTC.

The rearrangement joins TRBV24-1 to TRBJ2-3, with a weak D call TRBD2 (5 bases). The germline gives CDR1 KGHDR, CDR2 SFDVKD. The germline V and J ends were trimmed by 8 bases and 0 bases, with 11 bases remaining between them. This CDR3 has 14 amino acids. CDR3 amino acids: CATKSGESTDTQYF. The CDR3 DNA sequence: TGTGCCACCAAATCCGGGGAGAGCACAGATACGCAGTATTTT.

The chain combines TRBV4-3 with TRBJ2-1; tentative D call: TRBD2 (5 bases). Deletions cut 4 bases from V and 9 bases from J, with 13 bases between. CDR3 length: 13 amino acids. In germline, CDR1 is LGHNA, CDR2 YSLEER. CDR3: CASSRESGFEQFF. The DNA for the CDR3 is TGCGCCAGCAGCCGCGAATCGGGGTTTGAGCAGTTCTTC.

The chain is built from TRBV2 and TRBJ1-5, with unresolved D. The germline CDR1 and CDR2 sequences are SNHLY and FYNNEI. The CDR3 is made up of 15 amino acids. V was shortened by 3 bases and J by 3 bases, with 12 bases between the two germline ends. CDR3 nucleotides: TGTGCCAGCAGTGATCCCAGACATCTCAATCAGCCCCAGCATTTT. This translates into CASSDPRHLNQPQHF.

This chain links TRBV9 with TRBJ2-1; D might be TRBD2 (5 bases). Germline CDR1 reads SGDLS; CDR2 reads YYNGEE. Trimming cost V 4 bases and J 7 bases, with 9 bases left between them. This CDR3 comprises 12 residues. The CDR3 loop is CASSRRGNEQFF. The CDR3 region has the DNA TGTGCCAGCAGCCGTCGGGGTAATGAGCAGTTCTTC.

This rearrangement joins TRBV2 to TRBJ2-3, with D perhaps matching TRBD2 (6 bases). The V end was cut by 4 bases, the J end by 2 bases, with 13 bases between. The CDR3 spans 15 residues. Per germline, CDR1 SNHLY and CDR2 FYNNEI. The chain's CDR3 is CASSGGGRITDTQYF. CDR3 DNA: TGTGCCAGCAGTGGTGGAGGGCGGATCACAGATACGCAGTATTTT.